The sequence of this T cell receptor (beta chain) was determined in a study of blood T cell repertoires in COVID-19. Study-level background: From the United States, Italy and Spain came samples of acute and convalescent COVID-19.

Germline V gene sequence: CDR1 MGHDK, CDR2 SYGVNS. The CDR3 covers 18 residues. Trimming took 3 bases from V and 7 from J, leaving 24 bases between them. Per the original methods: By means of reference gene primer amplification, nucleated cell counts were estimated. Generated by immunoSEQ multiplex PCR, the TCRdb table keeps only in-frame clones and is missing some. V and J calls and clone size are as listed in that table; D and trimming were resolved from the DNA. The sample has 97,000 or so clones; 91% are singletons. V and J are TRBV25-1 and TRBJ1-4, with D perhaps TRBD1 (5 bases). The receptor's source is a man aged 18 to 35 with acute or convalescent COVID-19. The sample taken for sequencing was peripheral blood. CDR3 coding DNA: TGTGCCAGCAGTGAGATTCGCCTGACAGCCCCAAATAGTGAAAAACTGTTTTTT. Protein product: CASSEIRLTAPNSEKLFF.